This TCR beta chain was sequenced during a study of T cells in tuberculosis. Repertoires were generated with immunoSEQ multiplex PCR, while TCRdb's copy carries only in-frame clones and drops some. The sample consists of roughly 40,000 clones, approximately 95% of them appearing once. V was clipped by 6 bases and J by 5 bases, with 10 bases between them. This CDR3 is 12 amino acids long. CDR1 and CDR2 (germline): MDHEN, SYDVKM. The material sequenced was PBMCs. V is TRBV28 and J is TRBJ2-5; D gene unclear. This receptor was identified in a donor between 10 and 35 years old with latent tuberculosis or without tuberculosis infection. In nucleotides, the CDR3 is TGTGCCAGCAGACCGACTCGGGAGACCCAGTACTTC. Encoded protein: CASRPTRETQYF.